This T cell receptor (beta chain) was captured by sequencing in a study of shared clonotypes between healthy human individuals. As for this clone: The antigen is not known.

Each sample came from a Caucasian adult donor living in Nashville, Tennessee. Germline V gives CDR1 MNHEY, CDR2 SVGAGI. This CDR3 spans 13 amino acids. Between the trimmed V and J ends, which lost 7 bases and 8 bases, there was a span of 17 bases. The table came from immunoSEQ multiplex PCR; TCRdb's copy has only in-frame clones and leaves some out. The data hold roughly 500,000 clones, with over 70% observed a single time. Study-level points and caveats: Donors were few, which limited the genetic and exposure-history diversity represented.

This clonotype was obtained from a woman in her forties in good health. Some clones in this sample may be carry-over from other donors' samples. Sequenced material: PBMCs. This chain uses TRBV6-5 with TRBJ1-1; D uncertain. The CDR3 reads CASTASGGREAFF. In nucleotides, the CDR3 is TGTGCCAGCACCGCCTCTGGAGGGCGGGAAGCTTTCTTT.